Listed below are T cell receptor beta chains from one sample, sequenced in a study of blood T cells in healthy people across ages. TCRdb reprocessed the 5' RACE reads with MiXCR, giving one entry per CDR3 protein. This table has about 900,000 distinct CDR3 sequences, about 48% appearing once. Material: blood. These receptors were taken from a man aged 25 to 40 in good health. CDR3s include the opening cysteine and the closing phenylalanine or tryptophan. A D gene is named only where the DNA matches it firmly. Size is omitted from some rows. Given values are once, few, many or a class for expanded clones.

D gene | clone size | J gene | V gene | CDR3 DNA | CDR3 protein
NA | NA | TRBJ2-3 | TRBV15 | TGTGCCACCAGCAGCCGGCAGACACTTACCGATACGCAGTATTTT | CATSSRQTLTDTQYF
NA | NA | TRBJ2-7 | TRBV9 | TGTGCCAGCAGCGTAGGTCAGTCAGGTGGAGAGCAGTACTTC | CASSVGQSGGEQYF
NA | NA | TRBJ1-2 | TRBV11-2 | TGTGCCAGCCGTGGACGGCCCTATGGCTACACCTTC | CASRGRPYGYTF
NA | few | TRBJ2-5 | TRBV29-1 | TGCAGCGCGAAGGGCTGGGGGGAAGAGACCCAGTACTTC | CSAKGWGEETQYF
TRBD2 | NA | TRBJ2-7 | TRBV4-1 | TGCGCCAGCAGCCAAGACGCGGGGGGGCCCCGTGAGCAGTACTTC | CASSQDAGGPREQYF
NA | once | TRBJ1-2 | TRBV20-1 | TGCAGTGCTATACCGACGGAGAAGAACTATGGCTACACCTTC | CSAIPTEKNYGYTF
NA | NA | TRBJ2-7 | TRBV5-1 | TGCGCCAGCAGCCCGTCCCGGGACGGAAGGGATCGGTACGAGCAGTACTTC | CASSPSRDGRDRYEQYF
TRBD2 | NA | TRBJ2-3 | TRBV20-1 | TGCAGTGCTAATCGGCTAGCGGGAGATACGCGGTATTTT | CSANRLAGDTRYF
TRBD1 | few | TRBJ2-5 | TRBV28 | TGTGCCAGCAGTCGCAGACAGGGGCCAGAGACCCAGTACTTC | CASSRRQGPETQYF
TRBD1 | few | TRBJ2-3 | TRBV3-1 | TGTGCCAGCAGCAGTCGACAGGGAGAAACAGATACGCAGTATTTT | CASSSRQGETDTQYF
TRBD2 | NA | TRBJ2-1 | TRBV3-1 | TGTGCCAGCAGCCGCGTAGGACTAGCGGGAGTAGTTGAGCAGTTCTTC | CASSRVGLAGVVEQFF
NA | NA | TRBJ2-1 | TRBV10-3 | TGTGCCATCAACCCGGACAGTACCAATGAGCAGTTCTTC | CAINPDSTNEQFF
NA | medium-sized | TRBJ2-1 | TRBV4-2 | TGTGCCAGCAGCCAAGATCTGGCAGGGTCCTACAATGAGCAGTTCTTC | CASSQDLAGSYNEQFF
NA | NA | TRBJ1-6 | TRBV5-1 | TGCGCCAGCAGCACTGACGGACGGGGGAATTCACCCCTCCACTTT | CASSTDGRGNSPLHF
TRBD1 | NA | TRBJ1-6 | TRBV11-2 | TGTGCCAGCAGCGCGGGACAGGGGGGTTGCACCCTCCACTTT | CASSAGQGGCTLHF
TRBD1 | NA | TRBJ2-7 | TRBV29-1 | TGCAGCGTTTTCTGGACAGGGAAGTACGAGCAGTACTTC | CSVFWTGKYEQYF
TRBD1 | NA | TRBJ2-5 | TRBV4-2 | TGTGCCAGCAGCCCTGATAGACAGGGGTGGGAGACCCAGTACTTC | CASSPDRQGWETQYF
TRBD1 | few | TRBJ2-7 | TRBV3-1 | TGTGCCAGCAGCCAAGAGGACAGGGGGCAGTACTTC | CASSQEDRGQYF
NA | NA | TRBJ2-7 | TRBV10-1 | TGCGCCAGCAGTGGGGGGGTCCAGCTCGGCGCATACGAGCAGTACTTC | CASSGGVQLGAYEQYF
TRBD2 | few | TRBJ2-7 | TRBV27 | TGTGCCAGCAGTACCCCTCAGCGGGGGTTCTACGAGCAGTACTTC | CASSTPQRGFYEQYF
TRBD2 | NA | TRBJ2-7 | TRBV12-3/TRBV12-4 | TGTGCCAGCAGTGTGGGACTAGCGGGTTACGAGCAGTACTTC | CASSVGLAGYEQYF